This T cell receptor (beta chain) was obtained from a study of cytomegalovirus exposure and HLA in healthy donors. In this sample, this clone turned up a few times. The antigen remains undetermined. Use of 60 Vbeta and 13 Jbeta primers characterized the PCR. Sequencing was performed with immunoSEQ multiplex PCR; in TCRdb, only in-frame clones are kept and a portion is missing. The table lists around 200,000 clones, 70% to 85% of them singletons. CDR1 is MNHEY and CDR2 is SVGAGI in the germline V gene. Trimming removed 6 bases at V and 4 bases at J, with 12 bases between. The CDR3 sequence is 13 residues long. Study-wide results and limits: Donors belonging to an Asian-associated ancestry cluster reportedly showed fewer N-insertions in productive TCRs than the approximately 690-donor mean, according to what a later analysis found.

The sequence came from a woman aged 55-70 years in good health and CMV-seropositive. Sequences were obtained from PBMCs. The rearrangement links TRBV6-5 to TRBJ1-2, with D unresolved. This chain's CDR3 is CASRVLGSYGYTF. The CDR3 region has the DNA TGTGCCAGCAGGGTCCTAGGATCCTATGGCTACACCTTC.